A selection of T cell receptor beta chains follows, all from one sample in a study of T-cell reconstitution after alpha-beta-depleted transplantation in children. TCRdb processed the PCR reads anew with MiXCR; each CDR3 protein has one entry. The sample consists of about 830,000 distinct CDR3 sequences, roughly 15% of them appearing once. The specimen comprised PBMCs, mostly from graft donor cells, sampled 360 days after TCRalphabeta/CD19-depleted stem cell transplant. These TCRs come from a male patient between 5 and 17 years old who had a stem cell transplant for acute lymphoblastic leukemia, so the T cells may come from the graft donor. Each CDR3 is given with its conserved first and last residue. A D gene is named only where the DNA matches it firmly. Not every row has a clone size; where given, it reads once, few, many or a size class.

>TRBD1|TRBJ2-1|TRBV5-1|.
TGCGCCAGCAGCTTGTGGCAGGGGGCGAGCAATGAGCAGTTCTTC
CASSLWQGASNEQFF
>.|TRBJ2-7|TRBV5-1|many
TGCGCCAGCAGCTACGGAGGGCTAGGCTACGAGCAGTACTTC
CASSYGGLGYEQYF
>.|TRBJ1-3|TRBV7-2|few
TGTGCCAGCAAGCGGGGAGCAGGAAACACCATATATTTT
CASKRGAGNTIYF
>TRBD2|TRBJ2-3|TRBV12-3/TRBV12-4|many
TGTGCCAGCAGTTTTAGCGGGACTAGCGGGCAAGCGGGAAATACGCAGTATTTT
CASSFSGTSGQAGNTQYF
>TRBD2|TRBJ2-7|TRBV27|few
TGTGCAGCGGGAACAAGTCTTAAGTACGAGCAGTACTTC
CAAGTSLKYEQYF
>TRBD2|TRBJ2-3|TRBV20-1|.
TGCAGTGCTAGCCGGACTAGCGGGTACACAGATACGCAGTATTTT
CSASRTSGYTDTQYF
>TRBD2|TRBJ2-7|TRBV3-1|few
TGTGCCAGCGGGGGAGAAGTAAGGCGGACTAGCGTATTCTACGAGCAGTACTTC
CASGGEVRRTSVFYEQYF
>.|TRBJ2-4|TRBV7-2|.
TGTGCCAGCAGCTTAGCGCCCGATCGTACAGGGCTAGCCAAAAACATTCAGTACTTC
CASSLAPDRTGLAKNIQYF
>.|TRBJ2-7|TRBV3-1|many
TGTGCCAGCAGCCTGGCGGGACTCAACTACGAGCAGTACTTC
CASSLAGLNYEQYF
>.|TRBJ1-5|TRBV24-1|.
TGTGCCACCAGTGATTTGCAATCTTCTCGGTCCGGGCTTGGGGATTACAATCAGCCCCAGCATTTT
CATSDLQSSRSGLGDYNQPQHF
>.|TRBJ1-3|TRBV20-1|few
TGCAGTGCTTTACTTACGGTCGGAATAAACACCATATATTTT
CSALLTVGINTIYF
>.|TRBJ2-1|TRBV30|.
TGTGCCTGGAGCGATTACAATGAGCAGTTCTTC
CAWSDYNEQFF
>TRBD1|TRBJ2-1|TRBV6-5|many
TGTGCCAGCAGTTACTCCGGGACAGGGAGCAATGAGCAGTTCTTC
CASSYSGTGSNEQFF
>TRBD2|TRBJ2-1|TRBV3-1|.
TGTGCCATCAGTTTCCCTGTACTAGCGGGAGAAGGGTACAATGAGCAGTTCTTC
CAISFPVLAGEGYNEQFF
>.|TRBJ1-4|TRBV4-1|.
TGCGCCAGCAGCCACCCCGGGTTCAGGAATGAAAAACTGTTTTTT
CASSHPGFRNEKLFF
>.|TRBJ2-7|TRBV12-3/TRBV12-4|many
TGTGCCAGCAGTTTCCCCCCCGGCTACGAGCAGTACTTC
CASSFPPGYEQYF
>.|TRBJ1-1|TRBV5-1|many
TGCGCCAGCAGCTTGGCAGCAGGGTGGTTCACTGAAGCTTTCTTT
CASSLAAGWFTEAFF
>TRBD1|TRBJ2-7|TRBV18|few
TGTGCCAGCTCACCCCTCTCGCAGGGGGCTAGCGAGCAGTACTTC
CASSPLSQGASEQYF
>TRBD2|TRBJ2-1|TRBV12-3/TRBV12-4|many
TGTGCCAGCAGTTTAGTTAGCGGGAGGAACTCCAATGAGCAGTTCTTC
CASSLVSGRNSNEQFF
>TRBD2|TRBJ2-1|TRBV20-1|.
TGCAGTGCTAGAGGCAATGGCGGGACTAGCGGGAGAAGGGTGCTCTACAATGAGCAGTTCTTC
CSARGNGGTSGRRVLYNEQFF
>.|TRBJ2-1|TRBV6-2/TRBV6-3|few
TGTGCCAGCACTCCGCGGACGGGCGGATGGTATGAGCAGTTCTTC
CASTPRTGGWYEQFF
>.|TRBJ1-4|TRBV11-1|.
TGTGCCAGCAGCCCTACCTCGACGATTTGGGCAACTAATGAAAAACTGTTTTTT
CASSPTSTIWATNEKLFF
>.|TRBJ2-4|TRBV5-1|few
TGCGCCAGCAGCTTGGACTTCAGAAGTCTGGCCAAAAACATTCAGTACTTC
CASSLDFRSLAKNIQYF